This TCR beta chain was retrieved from a study of cytomegalovirus exposure and HLA in healthy donors. As concerns this clone: Antigen specificity is unknown.

Everyone who donated was a healthy bone marrow donor. The PCR had 60 Vbeta and 13 Jbeta primers. Data came from immunoSEQ multiplex PCR; TCRdb stores just in-frame clones and leaves some out. Of 140,000 or so clones listed, roughly a tenth were seen once; the top ten hold about 1.7%. Study results and caveats: CMV serostatus alone was available as immune exposure information. By HLA locus, TCR association rates varied in a later analysis, with DRB1 showing the most and HLA-C the fewest.

The ends lost 1 base at V and 8 bases at J; junction bases unmatched: 10. The CDR3 has 16 amino acids. Per germline, CDR1 LNHNV and CDR2 YYDKDF (reference sequence). Sequencing input: PBMCs. The sequence was collected from a male donor in good health and CMV-seronegative. This chain links TRBV15 with TRBJ1-4; 7 bases line up with TRBD1. This chain's CDR3 is CATSRAEGTVREKLFF. The CDR3 DNA reads as TGTGCCACCAGCAGAGCGGAAGGGACAGTACGGGAAAAACTGTTTTTT.